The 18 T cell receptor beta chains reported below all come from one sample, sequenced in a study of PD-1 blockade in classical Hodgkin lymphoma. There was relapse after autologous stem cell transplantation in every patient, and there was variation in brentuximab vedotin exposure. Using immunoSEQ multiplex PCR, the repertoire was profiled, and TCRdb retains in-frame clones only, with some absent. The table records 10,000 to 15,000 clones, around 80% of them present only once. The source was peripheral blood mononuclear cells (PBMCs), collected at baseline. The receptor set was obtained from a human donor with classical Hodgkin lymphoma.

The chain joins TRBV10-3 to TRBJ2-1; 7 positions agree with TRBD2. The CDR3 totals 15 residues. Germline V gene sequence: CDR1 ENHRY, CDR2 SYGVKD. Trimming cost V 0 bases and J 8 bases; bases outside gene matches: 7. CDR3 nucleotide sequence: TGTGCCATCAGTGAGTCCAGACTAGCTAGCTATGAGCAGTTCTTC. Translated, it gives CAISESRLASYEQFF.

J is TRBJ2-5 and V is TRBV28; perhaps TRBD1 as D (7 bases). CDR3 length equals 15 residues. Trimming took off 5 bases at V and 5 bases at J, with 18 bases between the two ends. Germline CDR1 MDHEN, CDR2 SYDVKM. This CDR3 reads CASSLRQGLRETQYF. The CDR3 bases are TGTGCCAGCAGTCTAAGACAGGGACTCAGGGAGACCCAGTACTTC.

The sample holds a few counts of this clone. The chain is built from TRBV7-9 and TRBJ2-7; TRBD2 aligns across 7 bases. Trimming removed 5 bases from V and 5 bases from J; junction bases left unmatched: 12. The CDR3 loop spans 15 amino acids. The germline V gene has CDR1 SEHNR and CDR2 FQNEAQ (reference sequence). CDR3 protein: CASSLSGTTIHEQYF. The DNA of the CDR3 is TGTGCCAGCAGCCTATCCGGGACTACCATCCACGAGCAGTACTTC.

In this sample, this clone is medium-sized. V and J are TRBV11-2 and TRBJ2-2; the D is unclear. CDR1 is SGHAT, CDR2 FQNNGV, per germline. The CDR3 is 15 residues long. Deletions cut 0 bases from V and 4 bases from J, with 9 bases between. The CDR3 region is CASSLDRLGTGELFF. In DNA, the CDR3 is TGTGCCAGCAGCTTAGATCGATTGGGCACCGGGGAGCTGTTTTTT. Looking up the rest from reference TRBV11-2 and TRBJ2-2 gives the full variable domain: EAGVAQSPRYKIIEKRQSVAFWCNPISGHATLYWYQQILGQGPKLLIQFQNNGVVDDSQLPKDRFSAERLKGVDSTLKIQPAKLEDSAVYLCASSLDRLGTGELFFGEGSRLTVL.

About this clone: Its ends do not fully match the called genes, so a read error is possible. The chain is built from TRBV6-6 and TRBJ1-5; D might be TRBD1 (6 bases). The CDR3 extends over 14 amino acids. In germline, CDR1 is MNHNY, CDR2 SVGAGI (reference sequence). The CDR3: CASRDGTINRPQHF. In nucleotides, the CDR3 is TGTGCCAGCAGGGACGGGACAATCAATCGGCCCCAGCATTTT.

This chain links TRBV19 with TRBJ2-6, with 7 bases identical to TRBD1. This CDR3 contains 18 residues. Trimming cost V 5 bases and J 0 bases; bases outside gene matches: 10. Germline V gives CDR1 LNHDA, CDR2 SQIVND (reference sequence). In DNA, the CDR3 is TGTGCCAGTAGTCTTAGGACAGGAATAAGCTCTGGGGCCAACGTCCTGACTTTC. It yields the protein CASSLRTGISSGANVLTF.

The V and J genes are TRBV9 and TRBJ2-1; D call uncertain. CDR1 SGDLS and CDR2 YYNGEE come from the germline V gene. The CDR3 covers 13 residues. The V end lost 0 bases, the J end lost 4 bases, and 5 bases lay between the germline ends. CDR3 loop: CASSVDLYNEQFF. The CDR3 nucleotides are TGTGCCAGCAGCGTAGATCTATACAATGAGCAGTTCTTC. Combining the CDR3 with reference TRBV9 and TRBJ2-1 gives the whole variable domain DSGVTQTPKHLITATGQRVTLRCSPRSGDLSVYWYQQSLDQGLQFLIQYYNGEERAKGNILERFSAQQFPDLHSELNLSSLELGDSALYFCASSVDLYNEQFFGPGTRLTVL.

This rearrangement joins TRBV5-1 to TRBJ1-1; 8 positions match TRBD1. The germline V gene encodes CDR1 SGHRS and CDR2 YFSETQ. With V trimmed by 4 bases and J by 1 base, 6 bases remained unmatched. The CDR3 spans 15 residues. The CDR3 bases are TGCGCCAGCAGCGAATCCGGGACAGGGAACACTGAAGCTTTCTTT. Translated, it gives CASSESGTGNTEAFF. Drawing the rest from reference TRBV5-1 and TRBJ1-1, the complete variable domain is KAGVTQTPRYLIKTRGQQVTLSCSPISGHRSVSWYQQTPGQGLQFLFEYFSETQRNKGNFPGRFSGRQFSNSRSEMNVSTLELGDSALYLCASSESGTGNTEAFFGQGTRLTVV.

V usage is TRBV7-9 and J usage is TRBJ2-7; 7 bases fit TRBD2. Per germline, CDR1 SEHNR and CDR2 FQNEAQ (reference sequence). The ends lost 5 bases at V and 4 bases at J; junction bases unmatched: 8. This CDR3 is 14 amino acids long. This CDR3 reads CASSGSGGLYEQYF. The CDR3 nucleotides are TGTGCCAGCAGCGGGTCGGGAGGATTGTACGAGCAGTACTTC. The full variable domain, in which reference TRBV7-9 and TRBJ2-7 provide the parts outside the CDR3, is DTGVSQNPRHKITKRGQNVTFRCDPISEHNRLYWYRQTLGQGPEFLTYFQNEAQLEKSRLLSDRFSAERPKGSFSTLEIQRTEQGDSAMYLCASSGSGGLYEQYFGPGTRLTVT.

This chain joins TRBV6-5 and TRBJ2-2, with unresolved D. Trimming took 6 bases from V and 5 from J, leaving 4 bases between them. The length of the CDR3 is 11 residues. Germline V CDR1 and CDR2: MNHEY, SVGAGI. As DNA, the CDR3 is TGTGCCAGCAGCCGTACCGGGGAGCTGTTTTTT. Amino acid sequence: CASSRTGELFF.

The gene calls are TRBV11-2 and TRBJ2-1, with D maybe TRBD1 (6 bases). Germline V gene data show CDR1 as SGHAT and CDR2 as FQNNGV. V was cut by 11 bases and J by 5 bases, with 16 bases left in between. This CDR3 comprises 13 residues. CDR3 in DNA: TGTGCCGTGAGCTTCCAGGGGAACAATGAGCAGTTCTTC. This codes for CAVSFQGNNEQFF. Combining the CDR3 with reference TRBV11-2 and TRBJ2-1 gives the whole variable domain EAGVAQSPRYKIIEKRQSVAFWCNPISGHATLYWYQQILGQGPKLLIQFQNNGVVDDSQLPKDRFSAERLKGVDSTLKIQPAKLEDSAVYLCAVSFQGNNEQFFGPGTRLTVL.

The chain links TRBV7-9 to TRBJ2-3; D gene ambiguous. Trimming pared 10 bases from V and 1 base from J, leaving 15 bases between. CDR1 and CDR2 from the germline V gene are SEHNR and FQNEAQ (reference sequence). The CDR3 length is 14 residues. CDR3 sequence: CANRRSSGTDTQYF. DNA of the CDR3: TGTGCCAACCGGAGAAGCTCGGGCACAGATACGCAGTATTTT.

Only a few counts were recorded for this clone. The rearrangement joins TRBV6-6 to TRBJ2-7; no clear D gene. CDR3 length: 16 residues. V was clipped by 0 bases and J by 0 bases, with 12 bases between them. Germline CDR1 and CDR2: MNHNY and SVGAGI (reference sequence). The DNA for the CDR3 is TGTGCCAGCAGTTACTCTCGACTCTTAAGCTCCTACGAGCAGTACTTC. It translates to CASSYSRLLSSYEQYF.

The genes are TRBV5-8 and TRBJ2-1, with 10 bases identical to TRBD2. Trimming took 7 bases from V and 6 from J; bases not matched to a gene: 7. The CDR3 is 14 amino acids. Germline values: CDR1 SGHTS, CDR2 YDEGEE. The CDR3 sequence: CASLLAGGLNEQFF. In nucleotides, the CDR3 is TGTGCCAGCTTATTAGCGGGAGGTCTCAATGAGCAGTTCTTC.

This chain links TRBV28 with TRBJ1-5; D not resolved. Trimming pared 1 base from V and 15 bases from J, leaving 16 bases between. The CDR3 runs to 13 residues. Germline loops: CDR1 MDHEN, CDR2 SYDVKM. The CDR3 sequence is CASSLSDPTVRHF. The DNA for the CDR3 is TGTGCCAGCAGTTTATCGGACCCCACAGTCCGGCATTTT.

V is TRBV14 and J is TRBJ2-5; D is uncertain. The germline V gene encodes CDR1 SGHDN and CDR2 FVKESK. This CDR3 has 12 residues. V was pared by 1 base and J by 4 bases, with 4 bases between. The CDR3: CASSQAGETQYF. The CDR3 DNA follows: TGTGCCAGCAGCCAAGCGGGAGAGACCCAGTACTTC.

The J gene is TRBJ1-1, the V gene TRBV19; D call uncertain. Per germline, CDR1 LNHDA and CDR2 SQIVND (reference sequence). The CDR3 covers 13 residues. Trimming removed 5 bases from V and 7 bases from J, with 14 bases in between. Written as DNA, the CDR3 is TGTGCCAGTAGTCTCGGACCCGTCCTTGAAGCTTTCTTT. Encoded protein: CASSLGPVLEAFF.

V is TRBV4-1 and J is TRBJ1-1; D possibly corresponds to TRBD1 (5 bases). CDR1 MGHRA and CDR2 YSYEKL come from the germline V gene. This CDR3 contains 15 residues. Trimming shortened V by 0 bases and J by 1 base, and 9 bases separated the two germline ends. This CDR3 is CASSQDSGRNTEAFF. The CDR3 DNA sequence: TGCGCCAGCAGCCAAGATTCGGGACGGAACACTGAAGCTTTCTTT.